The 2 T cell receptor beta chains below come from one sample, sequenced in a study of beta chain features in type 1 diabetes. Study-wide findings and caveats: Shortening that was moderate but significant affected the TCRB CDR3s of Type 1 diabetes patients in all four CD4+ subsets.

Which antigens these TCRs recognize remains unknown. As every portion of the isolated RNA was reverse transcribed, the sequencing read expressed TCRB transcripts. Generated by immunoSEQ multiplex PCR, the TCRdb table keeps only in-frame clones and is missing some. Of about 650,000 clones in the sample, around an eighth are singletons; the top ten hold roughly 0.11%. The sample taken for sequencing was naive CD4+ T cells from blood. All receptors come from a man aged 30-40 years with type 1 diabetes.

This sequence joins TRBV4-3 and TRBJ2-2, with 9 bases aligning to TRBD1. Germline assignment: CDR1 LGHNA and CDR2 YSLEER. V shed 2 bases, J shed 6 bases, and the junction held 7 bases outside the gene matches. The length of the CDR3 is 16 residues. This chain's CDR3 is CASSQHRGRVSGELFF. The CDR3 DNA is TGCGCCAGCAGCCAACACAGGGGGCGAGTGTCCGGGGAGCTGTTTTTT.

J is TRBJ1-6 and V is TRBV11-2; D ambiguous. The germline V gene has CDR1 SGHAT and CDR2 FQNNGV. Trimming shortened V by 5 bases and J by 0 bases, and 8 bases separated the two germline ends. The CDR3 is made up of 15 amino acids. For the CDR3, the DNA is TGTGCCAGCAGCGGTTCCAACTCCTATAATTCACCCCTCCACTTT. Protein sequence: CASSGSNSYNSPLHF.